These 30 T cell receptor beta chains were sequenced from one sample in a study of T cells in Graves' hyperthyroidism and ophthalmopathy. Amplification of TCR beta CDR3 regions used RNA as the template. TCR CDR3 regions were first amplified by RT-PCR with HTBI primers. MiXCR, run by TCRdb on the multiplex PCR reads, gives a single entry per CDR3 protein. The sample carries more than 550,000 distinct CDR3 sequences, just under 45% recorded once. Sequences were obtained from peripheral blood or thyroid tissue (not recorded which). These receptors came from an adult man with Graves' disease, either hyperthyroidism or ophthalmopathy (not recorded which).

As concerns this clonotype: Being one base from a much bigger clone, this may be a read error. The rearrangement links TRBV7-9 to TRBJ1-6; 7 bases align to TRBD1. Losses at the gene ends were 3 bases for V and 8 bases for J; bases not matched to a gene: 7. This CDR3 has 15 residues. Germline V gene lookup returns CDR1 SEHNR and CDR2 FQNEAQ (reference sequence). The CDR3 loop is CASSFEGAPDSPLHF. In DNA form, the CDR3 reads TGTGCCAGCAGCTTTGAGGGGGCGCCGGATTCACCCCTCCACTTT.

V and J are TRBV6-5 and TRBJ2-7, with 8 bases identical to TRBD1. Unmatched junction bases numbered 6, after V lost 2 bases and J lost 3 bases. CDR3 length: 15 amino acids. From germline, CDR1 is MNHEY and CDR2 SVGAGI. The CDR3 nucleotides read TGTGCCAGCAGTTACACCGGGACAGGCAACTACGAGCAGTACTTC. This gives the protein CASSYTGTGNYEQYF.

Ten or more counts support this clonotype. The V call is TRBV9, the J call TRBJ1-2; perhaps TRBD1 as D (5 bases). From germline, CDR1 is SGDLS and CDR2 YYNGEE. Trimming removed 0 bases from V and 3 bases from J, with 15 bases in between. The CDR3 has 16 residues. CDR3: CASSVVPGAADYGYTF. The CDR3, as DNA: TGTGCCAGCAGCGTAGTCCCTGGGGCGGCCGACTATGGCTACACCTTC. The full variable domain, with the rest looked up from reference TRBV9 and TRBJ1-2, is DSGVTQTPKHLITATGQRVTLRCSPRSGDLSVYWYQQSLDQGLQFLIQYYNGEERAKGNILERFSAQQFPDLHSELNLSSLELGDSALYFCASSVVPGAADYGYTFGSGTRLTVV.

This clonotype was detected only a few times. This chain joins TRBV12-3 or TRBV12-4 and TRBJ1-4; 8 nucleotides match TRBD1. The CDR3 sequence is 14 residues long. The J segment lost 6 bases and the V segment lost 2 bases, leaving 2 bases of the junction unmatched. The CDR3 bases are TGTGCCAGCAGTTTACTGGACAGGGATGAAAAACTGTTTTTT. Amino acid sequence: CASSLLDRDEKLFF.

The chain links TRBV20-1 to TRBJ2-7, with 8 bases fitting TRBD2. The germline gives CDR1 DFQATT, CDR2 SNEGSKA (reference sequence). J gave up 2 bases and V 3 bases, and 9 bases lay outside the gene matches. This CDR3 has 15 residues. DNA of the CDR3: TGCAGTGCTAGTGTACAACCGGGGGGGACCTACGAGCAGTACTTC. Amino acid sequence: CSASVQPGGTYEQYF.

The genes are TRBV7-9 and TRBJ2-7; possibly TRBD2 for D (6 bases). The ends were cut back, 1 base at V and 4 bases at J, with 14 bases in the middle. The CDR3 extends over 15 amino acids. Germline values: CDR1 SEHNR, CDR2 FQNEAQ (reference sequence). CDR3 in amino acids: CASSLGVSGEYEQYF. CDR3 nucleotides: TGTGCCAGCAGCTTAGGGGTGTCGGGGGAGTACGAGCAGTACTTC.

As concerns this clonotype: The CDR3 does not close with the conserved phenylalanine or tryptophan, likely indicating a read error. The DNA is omitted, as the CDR3 cannot be located on it reliably, and the CDR3 follows TCRdb's listing. The rearrangement joins TRBV29-1 to TRBJ2-2. The CDR3 has 15 amino acids, counting both end residues. CDR1 and CDR2 from the germline V gene are SQVTM and ANQGSEA. CDR3: CSVFFPSANTGEVCE.

In this sample, this clonotype turned up many times. The chain combines TRBV29-1 with TRBJ1-1; 11 bases match TRBD1. V gave up 7 bases and J gave up 8 bases; unmatched junction bases: 6. The CDR3 has 12 residues. Germline V CDR1 and CDR2: SQVTM, ANQGSEA. In DNA, the CDR3 is TGCAGCGCCGGACAGGGGGCAAACGAAGCTTTCTTT. Translating gives CSAGQGANEAFF.

The gene calls are TRBV6-1 and TRBJ2-5, with 7 bases aligning to TRBD1. The CDR3 contains 16 residues. CDR1 and CDR2 from the germline V gene are MNHNS and SASEGT. The J segment lost 1 base and the V segment lost 7 bases, leaving 12 bases of the junction unmatched. The CDR3 sequence: CASIPRTGSFQETQYF. The DNA for the CDR3 is TGTGCCAGCATCCCCCGGACAGGTAGTTTCCAAGAGACCCAGTACTTC.

A remark on this clonotype: A much larger clone lies one base from this, so it may be a read error. The rearrangement links TRBV7-9 to TRBJ2-5; 8 nucleotides align to TRBD2. CDR3 length equals 17 residues. With V trimmed by 8 bases and J by 3 bases, 17 bases remained unmatched. Germline loops: CDR1 SEHNR, CDR2 FQNEAQ (reference sequence). The CDR3 reads CASHAISGSGPKETQYF. The CDR3 region has the DNA TGTGCCAGCCACGCGATAAGCGGGAGTGGCCCAAAAGAGACCCAGTACTTC.

This clonotype came up many times. The chain carries TRBV7-9 and TRBJ2-7; 10 bases are shared with TRBD1. Trimming at V came to 6 bases and at J to 2 bases, leaving 1 base not matched to a gene. Germline CDR1 and CDR2: SEHNR and FQNEAQ (reference sequence). The CDR3 covers 13 residues. In DNA, the CDR3 is TGTGCCAGCAGAGGACAGGGGGCCTACGAGCAGTACTTC. Amino acids: CASRGQGAYEQYF.

On this clonotype: A much larger clonotype is one base distant, so this may be a read error. The J gene is TRBJ1-3, the V gene TRBV7-2; D remains unclear. This CDR3 has 13 amino acids. Germline CDR1 reads SGHTA; CDR2 reads FQGNSA. DNA for the CDR3: TGTGCCAGCAGCTTAATAGGAGGAAACTCCATATATTTT. As protein: CASSLIGGNSIYF.

At least ten counts were recorded for this clonotype. The chain links TRBV20-1 to TRBJ2-7, with 9 bases lining up with TRBD2. CDR3 length: 13 amino acids. Germline V lookup: CDR1 DFQATT, CDR2 SNEGSKA (reference sequence). V dropped 7 bases and J dropped 0; count of bases not matched to a gene: 4. CDR3 bases: TGCAGTGTGAGGCGGGGGGGCTCCTACGAGCAGTACTTC. This sequence encodes CSVRRGGSYEQYF.

In this sample, this clonotype turned up many times. V is TRBV9 and J is TRBJ1-2; 10 bases are a match to TRBD1. V lost 1 base and J lost 8; bases outside the gene matches: 8. The CDR3 runs to 15 residues. Germline V gene data show CDR1 as SGDLS and CDR2 as YYNGEE. This CDR3 is CASSVTFGTGEGYTF. DNA for the CDR3: TGTGCCAGCAGCGTAACGTTCGGGACAGGGGAAGGCTACACCTTC.

This sequence joins TRBV29-1 and TRBJ1-2, with D perhaps TRBD1 (6 bases). The CDR3 loop spans 10 amino acids. Trimming pared 7 bases from V and 3 bases from J, leaving 6 bases between. Germline values: CDR1 SQVTM, CDR2 ANQGSEA. The CDR3 sequence is CSGTDYGYTF. CDR3 bases: TGCAGCGGGACAGACTATGGCTACACCTTC.

Comments on this clonotype: A much larger clone sits a single nucleotide away, making a read error possible. The chain has TRBV13 and TRBJ1-2; possible D gene TRBD1, 5 bases. The CDR3 is made up of 15 amino acids. The germline V gene encodes CDR1 PRHDT and CDR2 FYEKMQ (reference sequence). The CDR3 reads CARSYRDREIYGYTF. The DNA of the CDR3 is TGTGCCCGCAGCTACCGGGACCGAGAGATCTATGGCTACACCTTC.

This clonotype was detected ten times or more. This chain links TRBV24-1 with TRBJ1-2; TRBD1 might be the D (6 bases). V lost 3 bases to trimming and J lost 5 bases, with 18 bases between them. Germline CDR1 KGHDR, CDR2 SFDVKD. The CDR3 is 16 residues long. The CDR3 protein is CATSDTWTADWYGYTF. CDR3 coding DNA: TGTGCCACCAGTGATACATGGACAGCAGACTGGTATGGCTACACCTTC.

This clonotype was seen once. The rearrangement joins TRBV11-2 to TRBJ2-7; TRBD1 aligns across 9 bases. In germline, CDR1 is SGHAT, CDR2 FQNNGV. CDR3 size: 16 residues. The trim removed 5 bases at V and 0 bases at J, leaving 8 bases unmatched. The CDR3 protein is CASSKAGQGSSYEQYF. CDR3 nucleotides: TGTGCCAGCAGCAAGGCGGGACAGGGCAGCTCCTACGAGCAGTACTTC.

At least ten counts were recorded for this clonotype. This chain connects TRBV29-1 to TRBJ1-1; D unclear. Trimming pared 5 bases from V and 7 bases from J, leaving 8 bases between. CDR3 length: 10 residues. Germline CDR1 SQVTM, CDR2 ANQGSEA. The CDR3 DNA reads as TGCAGCGTTAGTAGCTATGAAGCTTTCTTT. Its protein is CSVSSYEAFF.

The table lists this clonotype with a few counts. The rearrangement links TRBV5-4 to TRBJ1-3, with unresolved D. CDR3 length: 12 residues. Per the germline V gene, CDR1 is SGHNT and CDR2 is YYREEE (reference sequence). V lost 7 bases and J 2 bases, leaving 7 bases between the germline ends. The CDR3 sequence: CASSNPGNTIYF. The CDR3 coding sequence is TGTGCCAGCTCAAACCCTGGAAACACCATATATTTT.

This chain connects TRBV7-8 to TRBJ1-2; 9 bases match TRBD1. CDR3 length: 14 residues. J was trimmed by 7 bases and V by 5 bases; bases with no gene match: 8. CDR1 and CDR2 (germline): SGHVS, FQNEAQ. This CDR3 reads CASSVDRGVVGYTF. The CDR3 coding sequence is TGTGCCAGCAGCGTGGACAGGGGCGTGGTTGGCTACACCTTC.

This clonotype was detected a few times. The V call is TRBV2, the J call TRBJ2-7; 9 bases align to TRBD1. This CDR3 has 15 residues. J gave up 3 bases and V 5 bases, and 8 bases lay outside the gene matches. In germline, CDR1 is SNHLY, CDR2 FYNNEI. The CDR3 here is CASSLVGTGLYEQYF. The CDR3 nucleotides read TGTGCCAGCAGTCTAGTCGGGACAGGGCTCTACGAGCAGTACTTC. Combining the CDR3 with reference TRBV2 and TRBJ2-7 gives the whole variable domain EPEVTQTPSHQVTQMGQEVILRCVPISNHLYFYWYRQILGQKVEFLVSFYNNEISEKSEIFDDQFSVERPDGSNFTLKIRSTKLEDSAMYFCASSLVGTGLYEQYFGPGTRLTVT.

The chain carries TRBV20-1 and TRBJ1-4, with 9 bases fitting TRBD1. Germline CDR1 is DFQATT and CDR2 is SNEGSKA (reference sequence). CDR3 length: 14 amino acids. V dropped 2 bases and J dropped 8; count of bases not matched to a gene: 6. The CDR3 here is CSARFRTGAEKLFF. CDR3 DNA: TGCAGTGCTAGATTCAGGACAGGGGCCGAAAAACTGTTTTTT.

Points on this clonotype: At one boundary the junction diverges from the germline segment, which might be a read error. The chain recombines TRBV2 with TRBJ1-2; 10 nucleotides align to TRBD1. Germline loops: CDR1 SNHLY, CDR2 FYNNEI. The CDR3 sequence is 17 residues long. The CDR3 sequence: CAISEKTGGVTRYGYTF. CDR3 sequence (DNA): TGTGCCATCAGTGAGAAGACAGGGGGCGTTACGCGATATGGCTACACCTTC. The variable domain in full, completed from reference TRBV2 and TRBJ1-2, reads EPEVTQTPSHQVTQMGQEVILRCVPISNHLYFYWYRQILGQKVEFLVSFYNNEISEKSEIFDDQFSVERPDGSNFTLKIRSTKLEDSAMYFCAISEKTGGVTRYGYTFGSGTRLTVV.

This clonotype was counted a few times. V is TRBV2 and J is TRBJ2-2; 7 nucleotides align to TRBD2. In germline, CDR1 is SNHLY, CDR2 FYNNEI. The V gene end was trimmed by 8 bases and the J gene end by 0 bases; junction bases not matched to a gene: 6. The CDR3 contains 15 residues. The CDR3 DNA reads as TGTGCCAGCTCGGCTAGCGGTTCGAACACCGGGGAGCTGTTTTTT. It specifies CASSASGSNTGELFF.

The V gene is TRBV12-3 or TRBV12-4, the J gene TRBJ1-3, with no clear D. The CDR3 is made up of 13 amino acids. The V and J ends lost 4 bases and 3 bases respectively, with 7 bases between them. CDR3 protein: CASSSSGGNTIYF. As DNA, the CDR3 is TGTGCCAGCAGTTCCTCCGGTGGAAACACCATATATTTT.

The CDR3 coding sequence is TGTGCCAGCAGCTCTGGGGACAGGCAACAAGAGACCCAGTACTTC. Protein sequence: CASSSGDRQQETQYF. The chain couples TRBV11-2 to TRBJ2-5; TRBD1 aligns across 8 bases. The trim removed 4 bases at V and 2 bases at J, leaving 6 bases unmatched. CDR1 is SGHAT, CDR2 FQNNGV, per germline. This CDR3 comprises 15 residues.

The J gene is TRBJ1-2, the V gene TRBV28; a weak D match, TRBD1 (6 bases). The CDR3 contains 16 residues. In germline, CDR1 is MDHEN, CDR2 SYDVKM. Trimming left V 1 base short and J 1 base short, with 13 bases between. The CDR3 is CASSLSPTGFNYGYTF. The CDR3 DNA sequence: TGTGCCAGCAGTTTATCCCCGACAGGATTTAACTATGGCTACACCTTC.

The J gene is TRBJ2-7, the V gene TRBV29-1; 7 bases map to TRBD2. Germline CDR1 SQVTM, CDR2 ANQGSEA. V lost 5 bases and J lost 4; bases outside the gene matches: 2. The CDR3 totals 11 residues. CDR3 in DNA: TGCAGCGTTTCGGGGGGATACGAGCAGTACTTC. Its translation is CSVSGGYEQYF.

The chain is built from TRBV7-9 and TRBJ1-2; D gene unclear. The CDR3 spans 14 residues. Germline V CDR1 and CDR2: SEHNR, FQNEAQ (reference sequence). V lost 6 bases and J lost 0, with 11 bases in between. The CDR3 DNA follows: TGTGCCAGCAGTGAACGTGACACTAACTATGGCTACACCTTC. This codes for CASSERDTNYGYTF.